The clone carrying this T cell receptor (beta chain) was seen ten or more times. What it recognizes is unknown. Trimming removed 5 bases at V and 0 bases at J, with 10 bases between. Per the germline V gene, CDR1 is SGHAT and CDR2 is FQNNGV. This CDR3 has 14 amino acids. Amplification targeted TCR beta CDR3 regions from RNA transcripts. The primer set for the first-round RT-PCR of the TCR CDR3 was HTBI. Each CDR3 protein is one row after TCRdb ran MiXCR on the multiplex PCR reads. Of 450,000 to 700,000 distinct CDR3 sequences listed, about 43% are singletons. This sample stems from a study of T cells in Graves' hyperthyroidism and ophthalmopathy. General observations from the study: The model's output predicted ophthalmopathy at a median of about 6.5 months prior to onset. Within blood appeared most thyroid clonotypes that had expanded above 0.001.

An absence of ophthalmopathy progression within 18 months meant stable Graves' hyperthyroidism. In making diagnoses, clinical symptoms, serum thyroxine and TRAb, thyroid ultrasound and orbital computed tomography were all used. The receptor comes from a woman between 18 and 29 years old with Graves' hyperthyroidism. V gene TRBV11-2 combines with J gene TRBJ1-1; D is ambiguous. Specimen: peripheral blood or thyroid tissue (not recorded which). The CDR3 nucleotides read TGTGCCAGCAGCGGTCGTGAACTGAACACTGAAGCTTTCTTT. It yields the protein CASSGRELNTEAFF. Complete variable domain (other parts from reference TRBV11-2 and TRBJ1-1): EAGVAQSPRYKIIEKRQSVAFWCNPISGHATLYWYQQILGQGPKLLIQFQNNGVVDDSQLPKDRFSAERLKGVDSTLKIQPAKLEDSAVYLCASSGRELNTEAFFGQGTRLTVV.